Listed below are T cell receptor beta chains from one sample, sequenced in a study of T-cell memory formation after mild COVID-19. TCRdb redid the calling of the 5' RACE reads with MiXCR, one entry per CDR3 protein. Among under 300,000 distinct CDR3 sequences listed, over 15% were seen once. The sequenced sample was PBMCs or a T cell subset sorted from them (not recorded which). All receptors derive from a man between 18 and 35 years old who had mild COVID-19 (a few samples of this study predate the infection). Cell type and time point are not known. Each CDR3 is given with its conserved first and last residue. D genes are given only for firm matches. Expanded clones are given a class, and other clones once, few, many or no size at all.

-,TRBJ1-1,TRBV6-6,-,CASSYSSTGSEAFF,TGTGCCAGCAGTTACTCTTCAACAGGTTCCGAAGCTTTCTTT
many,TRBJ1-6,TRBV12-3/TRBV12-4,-,CASGNADSPLHF,TGTGCCAGCGGGAATGCGGATTCACCCCTCCACTTT
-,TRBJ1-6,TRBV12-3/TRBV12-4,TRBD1,CASSWRQGVANSPLHF,TGTGCCAGCAGTTGGCGACAGGGCGTTGCCAATTCACCCCTCCACTTT
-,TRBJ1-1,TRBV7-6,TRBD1,CASSSLQGPFTEAFF,TGTGCCAGCAGTAGCTTACAGGGGCCTTTCACTGAAGCTTTCTTT
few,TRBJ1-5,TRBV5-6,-,CASSRSHQPQHF,TGTGCCAGCAGCAGGAGTCATCAGCCCCAGCATTTT
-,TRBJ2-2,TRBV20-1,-,CSARDPRRNTGELFF,TGCAGTGCTAGAGATCCACGCAGAAACACCGGGGAGCTGTTTTTT
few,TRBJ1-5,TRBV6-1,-,CASSEARFSNQPQHF,TGTGCCAGCAGTGAAGCGCGATTTAGCAATCAGCCCCAGCATTTT
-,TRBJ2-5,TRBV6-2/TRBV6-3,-,CASSAGWETQYF,TGTGCCAGCAGCGCAGGGTGGGAGACCCAGTACTTC
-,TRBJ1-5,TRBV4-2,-,CASSPRQNPNQPQHF,TGTGCCAGCAGCCCCAGACAGAACCCCAATCAGCCCCAGCATTTT
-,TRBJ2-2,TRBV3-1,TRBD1,CASSQAGQQAGELFF,TGTGCCAGCAGCCAAGCGGGACAGCAGGCCGGGGAGCTGTTTTTT
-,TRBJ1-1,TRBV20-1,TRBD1,CSARTGEGTEAFF,TGCAGTGCTAGAACAGGGGAGGGCACTGAAGCTTTCTTT
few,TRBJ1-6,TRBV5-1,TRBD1,CASREGADYNSPLHF,TGCGCCAGCAGGGAGGGGGCCGACTATAATTCACCCCTCCACTTT
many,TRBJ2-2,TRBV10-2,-,CASSGALLVGELFF,TGCGCCAGCAGTGGGGCCCTACTCGTCGGGGAGCTGTTTTTT
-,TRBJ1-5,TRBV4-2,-,CASSQDPHRAGGDQPQHF,TGTGCCAGCAGCCAAGACCCCCACCGGGCGGGCGGTGATCAGCCCCAGCATTTT
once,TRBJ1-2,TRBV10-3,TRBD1,CAISTQGQGIEGYTF,TGTGCCATCAGTACCCAGGGACAGGGGATTGAGGGCTACACCTTC
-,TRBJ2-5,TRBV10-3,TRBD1,CAISEGQGFRETQYF,TGTGCCATCAGTGAGGGACAGGGGTTTAGAGAGACCCAGTACTTC
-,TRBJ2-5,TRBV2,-,CASSDVPLEETQYF,TGTGCCAGCAGCGATGTACCCCTCGAAGAGACCCAGTACTTC
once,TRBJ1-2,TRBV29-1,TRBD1,CSVTGTGGGYTF,TGCAGCGTTACCGGGACAGGGGGCGGCTACACCTTC
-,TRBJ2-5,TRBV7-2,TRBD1,CASSFGGTGTEETQYF,TGTGCCAGCAGCTTTGGTGGGACAGGGACCGAAGAGACCCAGTACTTC
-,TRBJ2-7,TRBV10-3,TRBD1,CAITPGTGDYEQYF,TGTGCCATCACCCCCGGGACAGGGGACTACGAGCAGTACTTC
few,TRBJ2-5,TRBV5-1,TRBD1,CASSLGTGEETQYF,TGCGCCAGCAGCTTGGGGACAGGGGAGGAGACCCAGTACTTC
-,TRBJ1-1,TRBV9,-,CASSARGRNTEAFF,TGTGCCAGCAGCGCCCGTGGGAGGAACACTGAAGCTTTCTTT
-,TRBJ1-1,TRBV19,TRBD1,CASSPKGQGFPMWTFF,TGTGCCAGTAGCCCTAAGGGACAGGGGTTTCCGATGTGGACTTTCTTT
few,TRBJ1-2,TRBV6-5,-,CASSYSTGSGYTF,TGTGCCAGCAGTTACTCTACAGGTAGTGGCTACACCTTC
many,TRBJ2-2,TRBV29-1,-,CSVGIGELFF,TGCAGCGTTGGGATCGGGGAGCTGTTTTTT
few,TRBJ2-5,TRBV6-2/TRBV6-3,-,CASTRSAGEETQYF,TGTGCCAGCACTCGATCGGCAGGGGAAGAGACCCAGTACTTC
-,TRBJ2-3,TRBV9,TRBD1,CASSVIGQGDTQYF,TGTGCCAGCAGCGTAATTGGACAGGGCGATACGCAGTATTTT
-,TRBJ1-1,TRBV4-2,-,CASSQVKGGWQGLGTEAFF,TGTGCCAGCAGCCAAGTGAAGGGTGGGTGGCAGGGGTTGGGAACTGAAGCTTTCTTT